The 5 T cell receptor beta chains below come from one sample, sequenced in a study of PD-1 blockade in classical Hodgkin lymphoma. Produced via immunoSEQ multiplex PCR; TCRdb's table is partial and in-frame only. The table has more than 3,500 clones, around two thirds seen once; the top ten hold around 33%. Each of the patients experienced relapse following autologous stem cell transplantation, and their brentuximab vedotin exposure differed. The specimen comprised peripheral blood mononuclear cells (PBMCs), sampled at baseline. These TCRs come from a human donor with classical Hodgkin lymphoma.

The table lists this clone with a few counts. This chain links TRBV16 with TRBJ1-5; D remains unclear. Trimming left V 5 bases short and J 7 bases short, with 12 bases between. In germline, CDR1 is KGHSY, CDR2 FQNENV. CDR3 length equals 13 residues. The CDR3 DNA reads as TGTGCCAGCAGCTACTCGTTAGGGCAGCCCCAGCATTTT. This sequence encodes CASSYSLGQPQHF.

The gene calls are TRBV6-6 and TRBJ2-7, with TRBD1 matching over 11 bases. V lost 7 bases to trimming and J lost 2 bases; unmatched junction nucleotides: 4. CDR1 is MNHNY, CDR2 SVGAGI, per germline (reference sequence). CDR3 length equals 14 residues. CDR3 loop: CASTLGQGAYEQYF. The CDR3 DNA follows: TGTGCCAGCACCCTGGGACAGGGGGCCTACGAGCAGTACTTC.

The V and J genes are TRBV2 and TRBJ1-1; D remains ambiguous. Trimming stripped 4 bases from V and 5 bases from J, with 14 bases between. CDR1 and CDR2 from the germline V gene are SNHLY and FYNNEI. CDR3 length: 14 residues. The CDR3 loop is CASSATSQGTEAFF. The CDR3 DNA sequence: TGTGCCAGCAGTGCCACCAGTCAAGGAACTGAAGCTTTCTTT.

In the case of this clone: The sample contains more than one DNA sequence encoding this CDR3. CDR3 amino acids: CAWSTGTGSYEQYF. DNA of the CDR3: TGTGCCTGGAGTACCGGGACAGGGTCCTACGAGCAGTACTTC. The chain is built from TRBV30 and TRBJ2-7; 9 nucleotides line up with TRBD1. This CDR3 comprises 14 residues. Germline V CDR1 and CDR2: GTSNPN, SVGIG (reference sequence). With 2 bases clipped from V and 1 base from J, the junction kept 3 bases outside the gene matches.

The chain has TRBV25-1 and TRBJ1-6; TRBD1 matches 7 bases. Germline values: CDR1 MGHDK, CDR2 SYGVNS. This CDR3 contains 15 residues. V shed 4 bases and J 7 bases; nucleotides not matched to a gene: 7. The CDR3 DNA sequence: TGTGCCAGCAGTGGTCACAGGGGTGGGAATTCACCCCTCCACTTT. This translates into CASSGHRGGNSPLHF.